This T cell receptor (beta chain) stems from a study of human T cells and chemical hapten exposure. Study overall: 2% DPC was applied to around 2 cm by around 2 cm of upper inner arm skin for sensitization. Patients got weekly scalp diphenylcyclopropenone doses over the approximately 23-week study. The patients, most of them female, presented with alopecia areata, totalis or universalis.

Each cDNA molecule in the library carried unique molecular identifiers. TCRdb used MiXCR to reprocess the RACE reads, holding one entry per CDR3 protein. The top ten hold roughly 1.6% of the sample, which has 70,000 to 100,000 distinct CDR3 sequences, roughly 7.2% seen once. Time point defined: patch test 1, 2 weeks after DPC sensitization. Treatment noted: therapeutic diphenylcyclopropenone sensitization with weekly scalp DPC. Many counts were recorded for this clonotype. J lost 5 bases, V lost 6 bases, and 8 bases had no gene match. The CDR3 consists of 15 residues. Germline V lookup: CDR1 MNHEY, CDR2 SVGAGI.

The receptor was derived from a young woman with alopecia areata. Some clones in this sample may be carry-over from other donors' samples. J is TRBJ2-2 and V is TRBV6-5, with TRBD1 identical over 8 bases. The sequencing used whole blood, collected in connection with sensitization to the hapten diphenylcyclopropenone (DPC). The CDR3 sequence: CASRRDRFYTGELFF. CDR3 DNA: TGTGCCAGCAGAAGGGACAGGTTCTATACCGGGGAGCTGTTTTTT.